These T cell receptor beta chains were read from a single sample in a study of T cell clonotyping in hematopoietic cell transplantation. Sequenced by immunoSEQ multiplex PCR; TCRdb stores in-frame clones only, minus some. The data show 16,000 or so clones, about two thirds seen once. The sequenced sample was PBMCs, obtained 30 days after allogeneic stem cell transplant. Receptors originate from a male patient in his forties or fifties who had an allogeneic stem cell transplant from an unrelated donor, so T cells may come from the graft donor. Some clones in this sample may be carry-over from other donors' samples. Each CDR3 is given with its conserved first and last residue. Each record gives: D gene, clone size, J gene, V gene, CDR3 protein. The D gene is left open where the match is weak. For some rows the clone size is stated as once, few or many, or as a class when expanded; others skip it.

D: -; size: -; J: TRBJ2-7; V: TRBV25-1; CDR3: CASSISGESYEQYF
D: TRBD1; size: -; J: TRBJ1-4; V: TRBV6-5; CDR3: CASSYSGRGTNEKLFF
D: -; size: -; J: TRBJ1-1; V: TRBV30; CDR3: CAWSRGTNTEAFF
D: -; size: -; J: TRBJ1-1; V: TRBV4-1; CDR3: CASSQYEGTETFF
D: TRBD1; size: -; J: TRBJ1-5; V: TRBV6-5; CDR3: CASSRGTARSQPQHF
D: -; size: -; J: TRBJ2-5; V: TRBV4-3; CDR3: CVSSQEGWETQYF
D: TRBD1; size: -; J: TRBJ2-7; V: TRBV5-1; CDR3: CASSLTGVAYEQYF
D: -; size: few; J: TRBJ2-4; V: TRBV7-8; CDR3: CASSLDQRGGTPFQYF
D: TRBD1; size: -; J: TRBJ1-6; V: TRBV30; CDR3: CAWSVTGGRNSPLHF
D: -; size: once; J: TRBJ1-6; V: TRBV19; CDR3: CASSIMTNSPLHF
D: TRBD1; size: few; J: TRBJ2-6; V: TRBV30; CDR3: CAWDRENGANVLTF
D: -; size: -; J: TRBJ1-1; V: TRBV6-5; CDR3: CASRKTTNTEAFF
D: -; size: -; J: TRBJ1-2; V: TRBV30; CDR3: CAWVLDQGGYTF
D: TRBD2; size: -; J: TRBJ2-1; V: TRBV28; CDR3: CASRRGRGPYNEQFF
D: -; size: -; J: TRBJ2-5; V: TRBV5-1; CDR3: CASSMGVARETQYF
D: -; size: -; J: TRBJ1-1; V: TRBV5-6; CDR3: CASSFSTQYTEAFF
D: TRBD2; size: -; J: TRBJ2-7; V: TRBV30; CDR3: CAWKAGALYEQYF
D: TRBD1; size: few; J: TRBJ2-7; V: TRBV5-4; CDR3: CASSLSPGQEEYF
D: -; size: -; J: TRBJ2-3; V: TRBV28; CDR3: CASRQGTDTQYF
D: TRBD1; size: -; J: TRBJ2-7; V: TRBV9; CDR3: CASSARDSGPYEQYF
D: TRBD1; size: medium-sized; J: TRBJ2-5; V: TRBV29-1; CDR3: CSVEEDRGRSETQYF
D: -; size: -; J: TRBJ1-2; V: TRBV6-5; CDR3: CASSPLGGFYGYTF
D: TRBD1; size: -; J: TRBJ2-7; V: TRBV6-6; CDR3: CASSYSGQAPEQYF
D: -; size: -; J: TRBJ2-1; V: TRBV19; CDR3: CASSPLRAHEQFF